The source of this TCR beta chain is a study of T cells after yellow fever vaccination. Each CDR3 protein is one row after TCRdb ran MiXCR on the 5' RACE reads. The profile shows a few hundred thousand distinct CDR3 sequences, 6.9% of them singletons. V lost 1 base and J lost 4, with 14 bases in between. The germline V gene has CDR1 DFQATT and CDR2 SNEGSKA (reference sequence). The CDR3 length is 15 residues. The chain recombines TRBV20-1 with TRBJ2-1; TRBD2 is a possible D gene (6 bases). Sample: CD4+ T cells sorted from PBMCs, taken 15 days after the yellow fever booster vaccination. This TCR came from a man under 40 who received the YFV17D yellow fever vaccine. The CDR3 sequence: CSARGIAAEYNEQFF. The CDR3 coding sequence is TGCAGTGCTAGAGGTATAGCGGCAGAATACAATGAGCAGTTCTTC.